This T cell receptor beta chain was identified in a study of beta chain features in type 1 diabetes. The CDR3 extends over 15 amino acids. Germline CDR1 SGHRS, CDR2 YFSETQ. Trimming pared 4 bases from V and 4 bases from J, leaving 15 bases between. Expressed TCRB transcripts were sequenced because the isolated RNA had all been reverse transcribed beforehand. This table comes from immunoSEQ multiplex PCR, and its TCRdb copy is limited to in-frame clones, with some not included. The data hold 140,000 or so clones, with approximately 9.2% observed a single time. What was sequenced was central memory CD4+ T cells from blood. The receptor comes from a man aged 18 to 30 in good health. The chain joins TRBV5-1 to TRBJ2-1, with D maybe TRBD2 (6 bases). The CDR3 here is CASSAGTSEYNEQFF. The CDR3 coding sequence is TGCGCCAGCAGCGCGGGGACGTCGGAGTACAATGAGCAGTTCTTC.